The present T cell receptor beta chain was sequenced within a study of T cells in Graves' hyperthyroidism and ophthalmopathy. Germline-derived CDR1 and CDR2 are SGHTA and FQGNSA. The CDR3 totals 17 residues. Trimming removed 2 bases from V and 4 bases from J, with 20 bases in between. RNA transcripts were the template for amplifying TCR beta CDR3 regions. The HTBI primer set was used in a first-round RT-PCR of the TCR CDR3. TCRdb used MiXCR to reprocess the multiplex PCR reads, holding one entry per CDR3 protein. Of 500,000 to 600,000 distinct CDR3 sequences detected, approximately 15% appear once; the ten largest clones hold about 20%. This clonotype was counted only a few times.

The genes are TRBV7-2 and TRBJ1-1; D is undetermined. Input material: blood. The receptor was derived from a woman younger than 30 with Graves' hyperthyroidism. CDR3 sequence (DNA): TGTGCCAGCAGCTTACAAGGAGCAGTTGGTTCGGGCACTGAAGCTTTCTTT. It codes for CASSLQGAVGSGTEAFF. Full variable domain (rest looked up from reference TRBV7-2 and TRBJ1-1): GAGVSQSPSNKVTEKGKDVELRCDPISGHTALYWYRQSLGQGLEFLIYFQGNSAPDKSGLPSDRFSAERTGGSVSTLTIQRTQQEDSAVYLCASSLQGAVGSGTEAFFGQGTRLTVV.